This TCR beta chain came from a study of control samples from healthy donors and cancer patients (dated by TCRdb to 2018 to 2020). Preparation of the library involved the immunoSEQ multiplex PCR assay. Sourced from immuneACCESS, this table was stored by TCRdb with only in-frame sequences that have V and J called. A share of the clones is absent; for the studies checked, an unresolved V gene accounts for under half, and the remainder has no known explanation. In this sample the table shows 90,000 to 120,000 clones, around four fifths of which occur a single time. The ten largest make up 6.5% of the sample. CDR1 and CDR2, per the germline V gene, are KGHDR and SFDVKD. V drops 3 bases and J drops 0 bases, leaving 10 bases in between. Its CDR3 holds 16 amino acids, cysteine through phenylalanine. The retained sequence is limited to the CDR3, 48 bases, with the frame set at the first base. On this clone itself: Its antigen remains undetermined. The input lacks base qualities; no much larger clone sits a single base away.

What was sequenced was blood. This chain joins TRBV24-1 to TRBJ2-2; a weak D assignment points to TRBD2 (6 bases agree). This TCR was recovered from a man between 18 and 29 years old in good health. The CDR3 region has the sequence CATSDRGGANTGELFF. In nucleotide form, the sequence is TGTGCCACCAGTGATCGAGGAGGGGCGAACACCGGGGAGCTGTTTTTT.